The 3 T cell receptor beta chains below all came from one sample that was sequenced in a study of cytomegalovirus exposure and HLA in healthy donors. Only in-frame clones appear in the TCRdb table, and some are missing; sequencing was by immunoSEQ multiplex PCR. The data hold about 360,000 clones, with roughly 90% observed a single time. Sequenced input: PBMCs. The receptors come from a woman under 30 in good health and CMV-seronegative.

Only one count was recorded for this clone. J is TRBJ2-7 and V is TRBV7-9, with TRBD1 identical over 11 bases. Germline trimming cut 5 bases from V and 5 bases from J; bases unmatched to any gene: 8. The V gene's germline CDR1 is SEHNR and CDR2 FQNEAQ (reference sequence). This CDR3 contains 15 residues. The CDR3 loop reads CASSTGTGGLDEQYF. In nucleotides, the CDR3 is TGTGCCAGCAGCACCGGGACAGGGGGTCTTGACGAGCAGTACTTC.

The rearrangement uses TRBV15 and TRBJ2-7; maybe TRBD1 (6 bases). The CDR3 loop spans 15 amino acids. The V gene lost 0 bases and the J gene lost 0 bases, with 9 bases spanning the gap. In germline, CDR1 is LNHNV, CDR2 YYDKDF (reference sequence). The CDR3 DNA follows: TGTGCCACCAGCAGAGAGGCGACAGGCTCCTACGAGCAGTACTTC. It codes for CATSREATGSYEQYF. The entire variable domain, with the rest obtained from reference TRBV15 and TRBJ2-7, is as follows: DAMVIQNPRYQVTQFGKPVTLSCSQTLNHNVMYWYQQKSSQAPKLLFHYYDKDFNNEADTPDNFQSRRPNTSFCFLDIRSPGLGDTAMYLCATSREATGSYEQYFGPGTRLTVT.

The J gene is TRBJ2-3, the V gene TRBV15; 7 bases fit TRBD1. The CDR3 sequence is 16 residues long. V was clipped by 1 base and J by 1 base; unmatched bases: 5. The V gene's germline CDR1 is LNHNV and CDR2 YYDKDF (reference sequence). The CDR3 sequence is CATSRATGSGTDTQYF. CDR3 bases: TGTGCCACCAGCAGAGCGACAGGGTCCGGCACAGATACGCAGTATTTT.